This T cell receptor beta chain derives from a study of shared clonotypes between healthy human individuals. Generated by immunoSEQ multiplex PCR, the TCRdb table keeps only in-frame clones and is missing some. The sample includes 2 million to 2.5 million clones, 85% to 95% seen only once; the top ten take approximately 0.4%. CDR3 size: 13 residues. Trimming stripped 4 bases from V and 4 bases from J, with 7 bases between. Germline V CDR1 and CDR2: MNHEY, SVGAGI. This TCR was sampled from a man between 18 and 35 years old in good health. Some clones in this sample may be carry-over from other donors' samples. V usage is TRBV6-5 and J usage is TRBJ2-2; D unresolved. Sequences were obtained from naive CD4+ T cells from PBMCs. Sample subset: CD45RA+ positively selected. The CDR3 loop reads CASSFTSTGELFF. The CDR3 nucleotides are TGTGCCAGCAGTTTTACGAGCACCGGGGAGCTGTTTTTT.